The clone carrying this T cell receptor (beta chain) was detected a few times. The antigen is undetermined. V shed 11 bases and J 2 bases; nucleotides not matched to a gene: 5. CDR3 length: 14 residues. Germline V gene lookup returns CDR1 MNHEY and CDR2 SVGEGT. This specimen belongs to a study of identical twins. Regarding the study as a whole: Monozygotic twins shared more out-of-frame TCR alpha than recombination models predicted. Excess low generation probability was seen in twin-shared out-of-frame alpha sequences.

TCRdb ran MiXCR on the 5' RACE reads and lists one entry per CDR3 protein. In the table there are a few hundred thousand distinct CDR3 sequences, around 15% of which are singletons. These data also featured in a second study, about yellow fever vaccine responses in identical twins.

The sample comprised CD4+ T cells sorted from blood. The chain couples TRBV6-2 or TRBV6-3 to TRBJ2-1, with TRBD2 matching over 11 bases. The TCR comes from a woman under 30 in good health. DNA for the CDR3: TGTGCCGGGCGACTAGCGGGACCCTACAATGAGCAGTTCTTC. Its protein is CAGRLAGPYNEQFF.